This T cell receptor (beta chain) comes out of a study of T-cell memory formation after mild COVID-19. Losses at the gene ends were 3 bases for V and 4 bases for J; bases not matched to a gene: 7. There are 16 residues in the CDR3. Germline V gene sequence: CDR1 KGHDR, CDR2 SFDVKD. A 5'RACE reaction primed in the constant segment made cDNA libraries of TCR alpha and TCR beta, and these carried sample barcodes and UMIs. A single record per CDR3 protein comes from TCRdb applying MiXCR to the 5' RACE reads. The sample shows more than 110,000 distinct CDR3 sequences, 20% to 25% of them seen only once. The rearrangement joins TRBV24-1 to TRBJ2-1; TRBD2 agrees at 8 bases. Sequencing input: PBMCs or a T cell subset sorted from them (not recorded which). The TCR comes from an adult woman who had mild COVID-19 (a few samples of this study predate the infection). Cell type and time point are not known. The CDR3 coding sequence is TGTGCCACCAGTGATCCCGGGGGGGCTACTTACAATGAGCAGTTCTTC. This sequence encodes CATSDPGGATYNEQFF.